This entry lists 2 T cell receptor beta chains sequenced from one sample in a study of shared clonotypes between healthy human individuals (dated by TCRdb to about 2020). The library was built by means of the immunoSEQ multiplex PCR assay. TCRdb limited this immuneACCESS table to in-frame rearrangements with V and J called. A share of clones is missing; checked studies link under half to unresolved V genes, and the rest is unexplained. Within this sample are approximately 2.3 million clones, with approximately 93% of them counted one time only. The ten largest clonotypes hold 0.3% to 0.4% of the sample. Sequencing was performed on naive CD4+ T cells from PBMCs. Taken with the paper, the label for cell subset or site translates to: CD45RA+ positively selected. All receptors derive from a man between 18 and 35 years old in good health. Some clones in this sample may be carry-over from other donors' samples.

This clone has just one count. The chain is built from TRBV25-1 and TRBJ2-5; D is ambiguous. With 1 base removed from V and 2 bases from J, the gap between germline ends came to 11 bases. Germline lookup yields CDR1 MGHDK and CDR2 SYGVNS. The CDR3 length is 15 residues. CDR3 in DNA: TGTGCCAGCAGTGAATCATCTGCGCCTCAAGAGACCCAGTACTTC. It translates to CASSESSAPQETQYF.

This clone has a single count. This chain connects TRBV19 to TRBJ2-3; a possible D gene is TRBD1 (6 bases). There are 15 residues in the CDR3. Deletions cut 8 bases from V and 1 base from J, with 16 bases between. The germline CDR1 and CDR2 sequences are LNHDA and SQIVND (reference sequence). CDR3 nucleotide sequence: TGTGCCAGTGCCCCCAGGGGCCGACGCACAGATACGCAGTATTTT. It encodes CASAPRGRRTDTQYF.